These 5 T cell receptor beta chains were all obtained from the same sample, sequenced in a study of blood T cell repertoires in COVID-19. Sequencing used immunoSEQ multiplex PCR; TCRdb keeps in-frame clones, though not all of them. The sample lists 37,000 or so clones, nearly 90% occurring once. The sequenced material came from peripheral blood. These receptor sequences come from a man between 60 and 75 years old with active COVID-19.

The CDR3 reads CASSFGSNTEAFF. CDR3 coding DNA: TGTGCCAGCAGCTTCGGGAGTAACACTGAAGCTTTCTTT. V and J are TRBV7-9 and TRBJ1-1; D is unclear. This CDR3 has 13 residues. Germline loops: CDR1 SEHNR, CDR2 FQNEAQ (reference sequence). V was trimmed by 3 bases and J by 2 bases, leaving 7 bases between them.

The J gene is TRBJ1-5, the V gene TRBV30; D might be TRBD1 (5 bases). The CDR3 length is 15 residues. V dropped 0 bases and J dropped 2 bases, with 11 bases sitting between them. Germline CDR1 GTSNPN, CDR2 SVGIG (reference sequence). The DNA of the CDR3 is TGTGCCTGGAGTGTAGGGGTCAGGGGCAATCAGCCCCAGCATTTT. Amino acids: CAWSVGVRGNQPQHF.

The J gene is TRBJ2-5, the V gene TRBV5-1; no firm D call. Trimming removed 2 bases at V and 1 base at J, with 6 bases between. CDR1 SGHRS and CDR2 YFSETQ come from the germline V gene. The CDR3 has 13 residues. The CDR3 DNA sequence: TGCGCCAGCAGCTTTGGCAGCCAAGAGACCCAGTACTTC. Translated: CASSFGSQETQYF.

V usage is TRBV7-6 and J usage is TRBJ2-5; no clear D. Germline V CDR1 and CDR2: SGHVS, FNYEAQ. There are 15 residues in the CDR3. V was clipped by 1 base and J by 1 base, with 10 bases between them. CDR3 DNA sequence: TGTGCCAGCAGCTTAGTACGGCAGGTCCAAGAGACCCAGTACTTC. Translating it yields CASSLVRQVQETQYF.

The chain carries TRBV3-1 (or the pseudogene TRBV3-2) and TRBJ2-1; D may be TRBD2 (5 bases). This CDR3 region has 14 residues. V was cut by 6 bases and J by 7 bases, with 16 bases left in between. CDR1 and CDR2 from the germline V gene are LGHDT and YNNKEL (reference sequence). The CDR3 sequence: CASSRGGWANEQFF. The CDR3 nucleotides read TGTGCCAGCAGTCGTGGAGGATGGGCAAATGAGCAGTTCTTC.